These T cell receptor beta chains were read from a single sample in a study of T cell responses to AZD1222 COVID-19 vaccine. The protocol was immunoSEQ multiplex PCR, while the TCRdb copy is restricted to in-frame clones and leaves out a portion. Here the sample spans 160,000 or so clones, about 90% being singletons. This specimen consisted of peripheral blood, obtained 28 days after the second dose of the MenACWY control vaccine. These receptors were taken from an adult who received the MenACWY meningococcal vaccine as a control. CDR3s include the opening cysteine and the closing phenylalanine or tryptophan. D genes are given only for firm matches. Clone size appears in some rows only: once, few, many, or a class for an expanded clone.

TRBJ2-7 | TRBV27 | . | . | CASKGTWDSDYEQYF | TGTGCCAGCAAGGGTACTTGGGATAGTGACTACGAGCAGTACTTC
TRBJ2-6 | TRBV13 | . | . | CASSSPGVGGSSGANVLTF | TGTGCCAGCAGCTCACCGGGGGTAGGGGGAAGCTCTGGGGCCAACGTCCTGACTTTC
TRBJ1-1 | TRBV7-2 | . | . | CASSLWATEAFF | TGTGCCAGCAGCTTATGGGCCACTGAAGCTTTCTTT
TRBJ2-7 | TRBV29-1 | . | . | CSVGEAYEQYF | TGCAGCGTTGGGGAGGCCTACGAGCAGTACTTC
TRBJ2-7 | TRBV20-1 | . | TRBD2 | CSASRTSRAYEQYF | TGCAGTGCTAGTAGGACTAGCCGAGCCTACGAGCAGTACTTC
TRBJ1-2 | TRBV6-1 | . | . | CASSEGRSQILGGYTF | TGTGCCAGCAGTGAAGGCAGGAGCCAGATCTTGGGGGGCTACACCTTC
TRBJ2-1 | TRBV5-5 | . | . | CASSLSGEWNEQFF | TGTGCCAGCAGCTTGTCGGGAGAGTGGAATGAGCAGTTCTTC
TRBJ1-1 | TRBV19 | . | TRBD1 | CASSPTGQGAARSTEAFF | TGTGCCAGTAGTCCGACCGGACAGGGGGCGGCCCGAAGCACTGAAGCTTTCTTT
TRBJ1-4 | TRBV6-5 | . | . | CASSYPGTDSEKLFF | TGTGCCAGCAGTTATCCCGGGACTGACTCTGAAAAACTGTTTTTT
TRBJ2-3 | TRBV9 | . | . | CASSPGPPVGQYF | TGTGCCAGCAGCCCTGGGCCCCCAGTGGGGCAGTATTTT
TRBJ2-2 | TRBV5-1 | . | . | CASSLADSRDTGELFF | TGCGCCAGCAGCTTGGCCGATTCTAGGGACACCGGGGAGCTGTTTTTT
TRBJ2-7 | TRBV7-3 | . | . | CASSLTPGPYYEQYF | TGTGCCAGCAGCTTAACGCCAGGGCCCTACTACGAGCAGTACTTC
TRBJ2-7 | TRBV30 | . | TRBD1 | CAWKGTGGTEQYF | TGTGCCTGGAAGGGGACAGGGGGGACCGAGCAGTACTTC
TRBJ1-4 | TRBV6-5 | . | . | CASRPGPSEKLFF | TGTGCCAGCAGACCCGGCCCTTCTGAAAAACTGTTTTTT
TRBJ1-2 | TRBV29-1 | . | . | CSVSDRVGGYTF | TGCAGCGTTAGTGATAGGGTCGGCGGCTACACCTTC
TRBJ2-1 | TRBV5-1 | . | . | CASSLAYNEQFF | TGCGCCAGCAGCTTGGCGTACAATGAGCAGTTCTTC
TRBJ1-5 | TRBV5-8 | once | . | CASSFLNQPQHF | TGTGCCAGCAGCTTTTTGAATCAGCCCCAGCATTTT
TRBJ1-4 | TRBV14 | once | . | CASSPLLGLEEKLFF | TGTGCCAGCAGCCCCCTGTTGGGGCTAGAGGAAAAACTGTTTTTT